This passage covers 26 T cell receptor beta chains from one sample sequenced in a study of CD8 T cells in Susac syndrome. Reverse transcription of 0.5 to 1 ug RNA was performed with random hexamers. In TCRdb, the immunoSEQ multiplex PCR reads were re-called with MiXCR into one record per CDR3 protein. Of about 130,000 distinct CDR3 sequences in the sample, over 80% were seen once. Sequenced material: CD8+ T cells from PBMCs. The receptors derive from a human donor with multiple sclerosis.

The chain combines TRBV19 with TRBJ1-1; no clear D gene. The CDR3 length is 15 residues. In germline, CDR1 is LNHDA, CDR2 SQIVND (reference sequence). V was clipped by 4 bases and J by 3 bases, with 15 bases between them. This chain's CDR3 is CASSTDPGAHTEAFF. The CDR3 bases are TGTGCCAGTAGTACCGATCCGGGAGCCCACACTGAAGCTTTCTTT.

V and J are TRBV6-1 and TRBJ1-1; D is undetermined. This CDR3 has 13 residues. The germline V gene encodes CDR1 MNHNS and CDR2 SASEGT. The germline V and J ends were trimmed by 7 bases and 8 bases, with 17 bases remaining between them. The CDR3 DNA sequence: TGTGCCAGCACTAAGAGCAGGTGGGCAGAAGCTTTCTTT. Residues: CASTKSRWAEAFF.

About this clonotype itself: Its ends do not fully match the called genes, so a read error is possible. V usage is TRBV29-1 and J usage is TRBJ2-2, with TRBD1 matching over 11 bases. Germline CDR1 is SQVTM and CDR2 is ANQGSEA. CDR3 length equals 16 residues. The chain's CDR3 is CCVVSGQGVGTGELFF. DNA of the CDR3: TGCTGCGTTGTGTCGGGACAGGGGGTCGGCACCGGGGAGCTGTTTTTT.

V usage is TRBV9 and J usage is TRBJ2-3; tentative D call: TRBD2 (5 bases). With 3 bases removed from V and 2 bases from J, the gap between germline ends came to 13 bases. This CDR3 is 15 amino acids long. Germline-derived CDR1 and CDR2 are SGDLS and YYNGEE. The CDR3 region has the DNA TGTGCCAGCAGCGCTTTTAGCGAGAACACAGATACGCAGTATTTT. Its translation is CASSAFSENTDTQYF.

This clonotype has more than one count but fewer than ten. The V gene is TRBV4-1, the J gene TRBJ1-2; D remains unclear. CDR3 length: 15 amino acids. Looked up from germline, CDR1 is MGHRA and CDR2 is YSYEKL. With 4 bases removed from V and 4 bases from J, the gap between germline ends came to 16 bases. In DNA form, the CDR3 reads TGCGCCAGCAGCCCCCTCCCCCCGGGATCCTATGGCTACACCTTC. Amino acids: CASSPLPPGSYGYTF.

The rearrangement uses TRBV2 and TRBJ1-2, with D unresolved. V lost 9 bases to trimming and J lost 13 bases, with 15 bases between them. The V gene's germline CDR1 is SNHLY and CDR2 FYNNEI. The CDR3 runs 10 residues. The CDR3 DNA sequence: TGTGCCAGACTCGGGGTTGATGGCACCTTC. It is translated as CARLGVDGTF. The variable domain in full, completed from reference TRBV2 and TRBJ1-2, reads EPEVTQTPSHQVTQMGQEVILRCVPISNHLYFYWYRQILGQKVEFLVSFYNNEISEKSEIFDDQFSVERPDGSNFTLKIRSTKLEDSAMYFCARLGVDGTFGSGTRLTVV.

The chain links TRBV7-8 to TRBJ2-1, with D possibly matching TRBD1 (6 bases). Between the trimmed V and J ends, which lost 5 bases and 4 bases, there was a span of 18 bases. This CDR3 has 16 amino acids. Germline V lookup: CDR1 SGHVS, CDR2 FQNEAQ. In DNA, the CDR3 is TGTGCCAGCAGCCCTTCCGGACAGACGAGATACAATGAGCAGTTCTTC. Translating it yields CASSPSGQTRYNEQFF.

The rearrangement joins TRBV6-5 to TRBJ1-1, with TRBD1 matching 7 bases. In germline, CDR1 is MNHEY, CDR2 SVGAGI. The J segment lost 3 bases and the V segment lost 4 bases, leaving 8 bases of the junction unmatched. The length of the CDR3 is 15 residues. The CDR3 DNA sequence: TGTGCCAGCAGTTCCCGGACAGGTTCGGACACTGAAGCTTTCTTT. Amino acid sequence: CASSSRTGSDTEAFF.

On this clonotype: Compared with germline, one end of the junction differs, possibly owing to a read error. This chain links TRBV20-1 with TRBJ1-5, with D possibly matching TRBD1 (6 bases). From germline, CDR1 is DFQATT and CDR2 SNEGSKA (reference sequence). The CDR3 extends over 13 amino acids. In DNA, the CDR3 is TGCAGTGCTGGAGACAGGCCCCAGGCACCCCAGCATTTT. Protein sequence: CSAGDRPQAPQHF.

The chain carries TRBV6-1 and TRBJ1-2; no clear D. The germline CDR1 and CDR2 sequences are MNHNS and SASEGT. CDR3 length: 13 amino acids. Trimming cost V 10 bases and J 6 bases, with 18 bases left between them. CDR3 nucleotide sequence: TGTGCCACCGGAGACAATCTGGACGATGGCTACACCTTC. Encoded protein: CATGDNLDDGYTF.

The chain links TRBV3-1 to TRBJ1-5; D gene uncertain. From germline, CDR1 is LGHDT and CDR2 YNNKEL (reference sequence). This CDR3 spans 14 amino acids. V was trimmed by 0 bases and J by 1 base, leaving 4 bases between them. The CDR3 loop reads CASSQELSNQPQHF. The CDR3 region has the DNA TGTGCCAGCAGCCAAGAACTGAGCAATCAGCCCCAGCATTTT.

J is TRBJ2-3 and V is TRBV2; TRBD2 agrees at 11 bases. CDR1 SNHLY and CDR2 FYNNEI come from the germline V gene. J lost 2 bases, V lost 6 bases, and 7 bases had no gene match. This CDR3 is built from 16 residues. CDR3 DNA: TGTGCCAGCAGCGAGACTAGCGGGACCGTCACAGATACGCAGTATTTT. Translation gives CASSETSGTVTDTQYF.

The gene calls are TRBV15 and TRBJ1-1; the D is unclear. Per the germline V gene, CDR1 is LNHNV and CDR2 is YYDKDF (reference sequence). This CDR3 is 11 amino acids long. The germline V and J ends were trimmed by 3 bases and 10 bases, with 9 bases remaining between them. CDR3 in DNA: TGTGCCACCAGCAGCCTGAGAGGAGCTTTCTTT. Translated, it gives CATSSLRGAFF.

The chain is built from TRBV25-1 and TRBJ1-1, with D unresolved. Germline lookup yields CDR1 MGHDK and CDR2 SYGVNS. CDR3 size: 14 residues. Between the trimmed V and J ends, which lost 3 bases and 1 base, there was a span of 9 bases. CDR3 sequence (DNA): TGTGCCAGCAGTGACGGGGATGGGAACACTGAAGCTTTCTTT. Translation gives CASSDGDGNTEAFF.

This chain links TRBV7-8 with TRBJ1-1; 8 bases fit TRBD1. With 3 bases clipped from V and 5 bases from J, the junction kept 8 bases outside the gene matches. This CDR3 comprises 15 residues. Germline CDR1 reads SGHVS; CDR2 reads FQNEAQ. The CDR3 sequence: CASSLGQVGGTEAFF. The DNA for the CDR3 is TGTGCCAGCAGCTTGGGACAGGTGGGGGGAACTGAAGCTTTCTTT.

The chain links TRBV20-1 to TRBJ1-4, with D possibly matching TRBD1 (6 bases). The CDR3 runs to 16 residues. Trimming took off 6 bases at V and 5 bases at J, with 22 bases between the two ends. Germline CDR1 and CDR2: DFQATT and SNEGSKA (reference sequence). CDR3 region: CSAPRQEKGGNEKLFF. CDR3 bases: TGCAGTGCACCCAGACAGGAAAAAGGCGGGAATGAAAAACTGTTTTTT.

This clonotype was recorded once. The J gene is TRBJ2-1, the V gene TRBV4-2; 10 bases are a match to TRBD1. CDR3 length: 17 residues. Losses at the gene ends were 4 bases for V and 7 bases for J; bases not matched to a gene: 13. Germline CDR1 is LGHNA and CDR2 is YNFKEQ. The DNA of the CDR3 is TGTGCCAGCAGCCGTACCCGCCGACAGGGGGCTGGGAATGAGCAGTTCTTC. Its protein product is CASSRTRRQGAGNEQFF.

The chain employs TRBV11-2 and TRBJ2-7; possible D gene TRBD2, 6 bases. The V and J ends lost 5 bases and 0 bases respectively, with 11 bases between them. Germline V gene sequence: CDR1 SGHAT, CDR2 FQNNGV. The CDR3 extends over 14 amino acids. CDR3 region: CASSESGVSYEQYV. CDR3 sequence (DNA): TGTGCCAGCAGCGAATCGGGAGTCTCCTACGAGCAGTACGTC.

V usage is TRBV27 and J usage is TRBJ1-6; 11 bases line up with TRBD1. Germline CDR1 MNHEY, CDR2 SMNVEV (reference sequence). This CDR3 is 16 amino acids long. J gave up 6 bases and V 3 bases, and 4 bases lay outside the gene matches. CDR3 DNA sequence: TGTGCCAGCAGTTTCGGACAGGGGGCTAGTAATTCACCCCTCCACTTT. Translation: CASSFGQGASNSPLHF.

The genes are TRBV24-1 and TRBJ2-1; 11 bases match TRBD2. V was clipped by 9 bases and J by 7 bases; unmatched bases: 7. The germline V gene encodes CDR1 KGHDR and CDR2 SFDVKD. The CDR3 length is 14 residues. CDR3 in DNA: TGTGCCACCGCAACTAGCGGGAGTGGTAATGAGCAGTTCTTC. Translating it yields CATATSGSGNEQFF.

The rearrangement links TRBV6-1 to TRBJ2-5, with TRBD2 matching over 9 bases. V shed 7 bases, J shed 2 bases, and the junction held 14 bases outside the gene matches. The germline gives CDR1 MNHNS, CDR2 SASEGT. The CDR3 covers 17 residues. DNA for the CDR3: TGTGCCAGCACCTCACGGGGGCTAGCGGGGCATCAAGAGACCCAGTACTTC. Its translation is CASTSRGLAGHQETQYF.

The chain is built from TRBV14 and TRBJ2-5; D could derive from TRBD1 or TRBD2 (6 bases each). Germline CDR1 is SGHDN and CDR2 is FVKESK. The CDR3 sequence is 13 residues long. Between the trimmed V and J ends, which lost 3 bases and 5 bases, there was a span of 10 bases. The CDR3 DNA reads as TGTGCCAGCAGCCAGGGGGGCTATGAGACCCAGTACTTC. Translated: CASSQGGYETQYF.

CDR3 in amino acids: CAWSKRRRMNTEAFF. The CDR3 coding sequence is TGTGCCTGGAGTAAGCGCAGGAGAATGAACACTGAAGCTTTCTTT. The rearrangement joins TRBV30 to TRBJ1-1, with D unclear. CDR3 length: 15 amino acids. Germline V gene lookup returns CDR1 GTSNPN and CDR2 SVGIG (reference sequence). The V and J ends lost 2 bases and 0 bases respectively, with 13 bases between them.

J is TRBJ2-7 and V is TRBV7-2, with D possibly being TRBD1 or TRBD2 (5 bases each). Trimming cost V 4 bases and J 0 bases, with 16 bases left between them. The germline gives CDR1 SGHTA, CDR2 FQGNSA. The CDR3 totals 16 residues. The CDR3 reads CASSSEWGMSSYEQYV. In DNA, the CDR3 is TGTGCCAGCAGCTCTGAATGGGGGATGAGCTCCTACGAGCAGTACGTC.

The chain links TRBV29-1 to TRBJ1-1; the match to TRBD1 covers 7 bases. The CDR3 totals 11 residues. Per the germline V gene, CDR1 is SQVTM and CDR2 is ANQGSEA. V was clipped by 7 bases and J by 4 bases; unmatched bases: 3. The CDR3 loop is CSAPGGTEAFF. The CDR3 DNA is TGCAGCGCTCCAGGGGGCACTGAAGCTTTCTTT. Looking up the rest from reference TRBV29-1 and TRBJ1-1 gives the full variable domain: SAVISQKPSRDICQRGTSLTIQCQVDSQVTMMFWYRQQPGQSLTLIATANQGSEATYESGFVIDKFPISRPNLTFSTLTVSNMSPEDSSIYLCSAPGGTEAFFGQGTRLTVV.

This rearrangement joins TRBV27 to TRBJ2-3; the match to TRBD1 covers 9 bases. The germline CDR1 and CDR2 sequences are MNHEY and SMNVEV (reference sequence). This CDR3 region has 16 residues. Germline trimming cut 5 bases from V and 4 bases from J; bases unmatched to any gene: 10. CDR3 DNA: TGTGCCAGCAGTCCAACACCGACAGGGGGAGCAGATACGCAGTATTTT. Translated, it gives CASSPTPTGGADTQYF.